This T cell receptor (beta chain) was profiled in a study of cytomegalovirus exposure and HLA in healthy donors (dated by TCRdb to 2015 to 2018). Study-wide context: A later analysis indicated that the 95 to 150 validation repertoires were generated on the platform also employed for the 666 repertoires of the first cohort. The study aimed to test whether signatures of past pathogen exposure could be identified by cataloging public T cell receptors. In addition to the first cohort of several hundred subjects, a separate validation cohort of 130 or so different subjects was used. To predict cytomegalovirus infection status, the study brought together high-throughput TCR immunosequencing, statistical association of individual TCRs with disease status, and machine learning.

Looking up the germline V gene yields CDR1 SGHVS and CDR2 FNYEAQ. At the junction V is shortened by 6 bases and J by 5 bases, with 2 bases in between. Taken from cysteine to phenylalanine, the CDR3 has 10 residues. Of the read, only the CDR3 DNA is kept; its 30 bases are in frame from base 1. Comments on this clone: Its antigen is currently not known. Qualities for individual bases were not recorded, and no much larger clone is one base off.

Study-level results and caveats: A later analysis found that TCRs clustered in the first cohort also tended to co-occur in the roughly 110 validation repertoires, with approximately 93% of cluster scores above 0. In vitro tests confirmed that a few of the cytomegalovirus-associated TCR beta chains recognize cytomegalovirus antigens. The authors suggested that the approach could potentially be generalized to other disease states and immunological phenotypes. The validation cohort had no HLA typing available for a later analysis, so co-occurrence within that cohort was assessed over all 120 or so repertoires. In the study, approximately 160 TCR beta chains were listed as associated with cytomegalovirus. Most TCR sequences were seen in very few donors, while some public TCRs were found in many individuals. The classifier was reported to diagnose cytomegalovirus status with high specificity and sensitivity in both the original cohort and the validation cohort.

Library preparation used the immunoSEQ multiplex PCR assay. The study's own analysis went as follows. To diagnose cytomegalovirus status from the catalog of TCR beta chain sequences, a statistical classification framework was built. Imported from immuneACCESS, the table was reduced by TCRdb to in-frame sequences with V and J called. These copies leave out some clones; in studies compared against another copy, an unresolved V gene accounts for under half, and the cause of the remainder is not known. Clonal size and the V and J genes are those of that table, whereas D and trimming came from the DNA. The table for this sample lists about 250,000 clones; roughly 87% of them were counted only once. The top ten clonotypes cover approximately 12% of the sample. Donors formed part of the validation cohort, which comprised 120 subjects and was distinct from the first cohort of several hundred subjects.

What was sequenced was PBMCs. This sequence uses TRBV7-6 and TRBJ1-3; no D gene is confidently identified. The sequence came from a man between 18 and 29 years old in good health and CMV-seropositive. The CDR3 loop reads CASSRNTIYF. The sequence in DNA is TGTGCCAGCAGTCGAAACACCATATATTTT.